This TCR beta chain was documented in a study of Ad26.COV2.S vaccination and SARS-CoV-2 variants. Profiled with immunoSEQ multiplex PCR; TCRdb holds only in-frame clones, not every one. Among some 640,000 clones listed, around 89% were seen once. Treatment reported: around 19 received Ad26.COV2.S at low or high dose, single or two shots; about 5 received placebo; per-sample allocation not given. Samples came from day 63 after the first vaccine or placebo injection. Germline CDR1 is MGHRA and CDR2 is YSYEKL. The length of the CDR3 is 15 residues. The junction had 9 bases not matched to a gene; V was cut back by 4 bases and J by 7 bases.

The sequenced sample was peripheral blood, obtained in a trial of Ad26.COV2.S vaccine versus placebo. This chain uses TRBV4-1 with TRBJ2-1; the match to TRBD2 covers 8 bases. The clonotype comes from a person between 18 and 65 years old who received the Ad26.COV2.S COVID-19 vaccine or a placebo. The CDR3 here is CASSPTSGPPNEQFF. CDR3 bases: TGCGCCAGCAGCCCTACTAGCGGCCCTCCAAATGAGCAGTTCTTC.